A selection of T cell receptor beta chains follows, all from one sample in a study of blood T cell repertoires in COVID-19. The data were produced by immunoSEQ multiplex PCR, yet TCRdb's version contains in-frame clones alone and is incomplete. The sample records 100,000 to 150,000 clones, approximately 85% being singletons. The sequenced sample consisted of peripheral blood. Receptors originate from a woman of 80 years or more with COVID-19, enrolled during active disease. CDR3s include the opening cysteine and the closing phenylalanine or tryptophan. The order of the fields is J gene, V gene, clone size, CDR3 length, D gene, CDR3 protein, CDR3 DNA. The D gene is left open where the match is weak. Clone sizes are given selectively: once, few, many, or a class where the clone is expanded.

TRBJ2-4 TRBV7-2 once 17 TRBD1 CASSQTSTGGLSNIQYF TGTGCCAGCAGCCAGACGTCGACAGGGGGATTATCGAACATTCAGTACTTC
TRBJ2-2 TRBV24-1 - 13 - CATSHNRAGELFF TGTGCCACCAGTCACAACAGGGCCGGGGAGCTGTTTTTT
TRBJ2-7 TRBV25-1 - 15 - CASSKPEGGIYEQYF TGTGCCAGCAGTAAACCCGAGGGGGGGATCTACGAGCAGTACTTC
TRBJ2-6 TRBV19 - 18 TRBD2 CASSILGLELAGANVLTF TGTGCCAGTAGTATATTGGGACTAGAATTGGCTGGGGCCAACGTCCTGACTTTC
TRBJ2-7 TRBV5-4 - 13 TRBD1 CASSITGVDEQYF TGTGCCAGCAGTATAACAGGGGTTGACGAGCAGTACTTC
TRBJ1-5 TRBV2 - 15 TRBD1 CASSEQQGAVEPQHF TGTGCCAGCAGTGAACAACAGGGGGCCGTTGAGCCCCAGCATTTT
TRBJ2-7 TRBV6-5 - 14 - CASRKDRSSYEQYF TGTGCCAGCAGAAAGGACAGAAGCTCCTACGAGCAGTACTTC
TRBJ2-1 TRBV3-1/TRBV3-2 - 15 TRBD2 CASSQGGLAGAEQFF TGTGCCAGCAGCCAAGGGGGACTAGCGGGAGCAGAGCAGTTCTTC
TRBJ2-7 TRBV20-1 - 12 - CSASRSSYEQYF TGCAGTGCTAGTCGCAGCTCCTACGAGCAGTACTTC
TRBJ1-2 TRBV5-1 - 14 - CASSLDATSYGYTF TGCGCCAGCAGCTTGGATGCGACAAGCTATGGCTACACCTTC
TRBJ2-2 TRBV29-1 - 11 TRBD1 CSGTGNGELFF TGCAGCGGGACAGGGAACGGGGAGCTGTTTTTT
TRBJ1-6 TRBV28 - 16 - CASSLGGAQVYSPLHF TGTGCCAGCAGCCTGGGGGGGGCCCAAGTGTATTCACCCCTCCACTTT
TRBJ2-7 TRBV6-5 - 12 - CASGRTYYEQYF TGTGCCAGTGGTCGGACTTACTACGAGCAGTACTTC
TRBJ2-2 TRBV28 - 16 - CASTPPAGQLTGELFF TGTGCCAGCACTCCCCCGGCAGGGCAGCTCACCGGGGAGCTGTTTTTT
TRBJ1-3 TRBV27 - 14 - CASSSAGSGNTIYF TGTGCCAGCAGTTCAGCAGGGTCAGGAAACACCATATATTTT
TRBJ2-5 TRBV5-1 - 17 TRBD1 CASSLVGTAKRLETQYF TGCGCCAGCAGCTTGGTGGGGACAGCTAAACGCCTCGAGACCCAGTACTTC
TRBJ1-3 TRBV5-4 - 14 - CASSEGRLGNTIYF TGTGCCAGCAGCGAGGGAAGGTTGGGAAACACCATATATTTT
TRBJ2-3 TRBV5-1 once 18 TRBD2 CASSPFRTSGTSTDTQYF TGCGCCAGCAGCCCCTTCAGGACTAGCGGGACTAGCACAGATACGCAGTATTTT
TRBJ2-7 TRBV5-1 - 16 TRBD2 CASSLAPSGSSYEQYF TGCGCCAGCAGCTTGGCCCCTAGCGGGAGCTCCTACGAGCAGTACTTC
TRBJ1-2 TRBV4-2 - 13 - CASSRGPEQGYTF TGTGCCAGCAGCCGGGGGCCGGAGCAAGGCTACACCTTC
TRBJ2-3 TRBV5-6 once 13 - CANSRGPTDTQYF TGTGCCAACTCGCGAGGTCCCACAGATACGCAGTATTTT
TRBJ1-2 TRBV5-1 - 16 TRBD1 CASSLETGGEAEGYTF TGCGCCAGCAGCTTGGAAACAGGGGGCGAGGCGGAGGGCTACACCTTC
TRBJ1-2 TRBV10-3 - 17 TRBD1 CAISESLGRDRGSGYTF TGTGCCATCAGTGAGTCCCTGGGTAGGGACAGGGGATCTGGCTACACCTTC
TRBJ2-7 TRBV7-2 - 15 - CASSSTADYSYEQYF TGTGCCAGCAGCTCCACGGCGGACTACTCCTACGAGCAGTACTTC
TRBJ1-1 TRBV2 once 13 - CASSEALATEAFF TGTGCCAGCAGTGAAGCCTTGGCCACTGAAGCTTTCTTT
TRBJ2-6 TRBV24-1 - 15 - CATSDRQAGANVLTF TGTGCCACCAGTGATCGACAGGCTGGGGCCAACGTCCTGACTTTC
TRBJ2-7 TRBV7-2 - 15 - CASSLVAGGLYEQYF TGTGCCAGCAGCTTAGTTGCGGGTGGGCTCTACGAGCAGTACTTC
TRBJ2-7 TRBV6-5 - 14 TRBD2 CASSNSGRAYEQYF TGTGCCAGCAGTAATAGCGGGAGGGCCTACGAGCAGTACTTC
TRBJ2-7 TRBV7-2 - 15 TRBD2 CASSLSSGSSYEQYF TGTGCCAGCAGCTTATCTAGCGGGAGTTCCTACGAGCAGTACTTC
TRBJ1-1 TRBV28 - 12 TRBD1 CASSFGQAEAFF TGTGCCAGCAGTTTTGGACAGGCTGAAGCTTTCTTT
TRBJ1-6 TRBV9 - 13 - CASSDYRERPLHF TGTGCCAGCAGCGATTACAGGGAACGACCCCTCCACTTT
TRBJ2-3 TRBV7-8 - 13 - CAIRPMVADTQYF TGTGCCATCAGACCTATGGTCGCAGATACGCAGTATTTT
TRBJ1-5 TRBV12-3/TRBV12-4 - 13 - CASSSSLNQPQHF TGTGCCAGCAGTTCCTCACTGAATCAGCCCCAGCATTTT
TRBJ1-4 TRBV2 - 14 - CASSAGTYNEKLFF TGTGCCAGCAGTGCGGGAACCTACAATGAAAAACTGTTTTTT
TRBJ2-1 TRBV18 - 13 - CASSPTSRNEQFF TGTGCCAGCTCACCTACTAGCAGAAATGAGCAGTTCTTC
TRBJ1-5 TRBV9 - 15 TRBD1 CASSAGQGATQPQHF TGTGCCAGCAGCGCCGGACAGGGGGCGACCCAGCCCCAGCATTTT
TRBJ1-5 TRBV19 - 15 TRBD1 CASSDGTGGNQPQHF TGTGCCAGTAGTGACGGGACAGGGGGCAATCAGCCCCAGCATTTT
TRBJ1-4 TRBV2 - 12 - CASSAIEEKLFF TGTGCCAGCAGCGCCATTGAGGAAAAACTGTTTTTT
TRBJ1-5 TRBV6-2/TRBV6-3 - 16 TRBD1 CASSYGDRMGVQPQHF TGTGCCAGCAGTTACGGGGACAGGATGGGGGTTCAGCCCCAGCATTTT
TRBJ1-2 TRBV12-3/TRBV12-4 - 13 - CASSLPAGYGYTF TGTGCCAGCAGTTTACCCGCAGGGTATGGCTACACCTTC
TRBJ1-1 TRBV10-3 - 12 - CASSRGDTEAFF TGTGCCTCATCGCGGGGGGACACTGAAGCTTTCTTT
TRBJ2-7 TRBV28 - 15 TRBD1 CASTLLRTGGSEQYF TGTGCCAGCACCCTATTGAGGACAGGGGGTAGCGAGCAGTACTTC
TRBJ2-7 TRBV27 - 15 TRBD1 CASSQQGLIRYEQYF TGTGCCAGCAGCCAACAGGGGTTGATCCGATACGAGCAGTACTTC
TRBJ2-7 TRBV25-1 - 13 TRBD1 CASRPTGGNEQYF TGTGCCAGCAGACCGACAGGGGGGAACGAGCAGTACTTC
TRBJ1-5 TRBV7-3 once 14 TRBD1 CASSGDRAYQPQHF TGTGCCAGCAGCGGGGACAGGGCCTATCAGCCCCAGCATTTT
TRBJ2-1 TRBV2 - 17 TRBD2 CASRVATRLAGYNEQFF TGTGCCAGCAGGGTAGCGACGAGACTAGCGGGTTACAATGAGCAGTTCTTC
TRBJ2-7 TRBV5-4 - 15 - CASSFRGPSNYEQYF TGTGCCAGCAGCTTTCGAGGTCCCAGTAACTACGAGCAGTACTTC
TRBJ1-6 TRBV9 - 14 TRBD1 CASSVGQTNSPLHF TGTGCCAGCAGCGTGGGACAGACCAATTCACCCCTCCACTTT
TRBJ2-7 TRBV2 - 15 TRBD2 CASSEVRLAGDEQYF TGTGCCAGCAGTGAGGTCAGGCTAGCGGGAGACGAGCAGTACTTC
TRBJ2-7 TRBV18 - 14 - CASSPPNGAYEQYF TGTGCCAGCTCACCACCGAACGGAGCCTACGAGCAGTACTTC
TRBJ1-5 TRBV19 - 17 - CASSFLPGTTINQPQHF TGTGCCAGTAGTTTTCTTCCCGGGACTACTATCAATCAGCCCCAGCATTTT
TRBJ2-3 TRBV10-3 - 15 TRBD2 CAIRRTSGRTDTQYF TGTGCCATCAGGAGGACTAGCGGGAGGACAGATACGCAGTATTTT
TRBJ2-1 TRBV10-2 - 13 - CASSEREHNEQFF TGCGCCAGCAGTGAGCGGGAGCACAATGAGCAGTTCTTC
TRBJ2-7 TRBV9 - 14 TRBD2 CASSPSGGLYEQYF TGTGCCAGCAGCCCTAGCGGAGGTCTCTACGAGCAGTACTTC